This paragraph covers one T cell receptor beta chain sequence. CDR1 is MNHNY, CDR2 SVGAGI, per germline (reference sequence). V was clipped by 11 bases and J by 0 bases, with 11 bases between them. The CDR3 spans 13 residues. RNA, at about 0.45 to 1 ug, was reverse transcribed with random hexamers. The authors amplified TCR beta CDR3 across 54 Vbeta and 13 Jbeta using immunoSEQ multiplex PCR. One entry per CDR3 protein, called by TCRdb with MiXCR from the immunoSEQ multiplex PCR reads. This sample yields about 290,000 distinct CDR3 sequences, of which 85% are seen a single time; 0.21% belongs to the top ten. These data are taken from a study of CD8 T cells in Susac syndrome.

The gene calls are TRBV6-6 and TRBJ1-5, with D unclear. The sample taken for sequencing was CD8+ T cells from PBMCs. The receptor was derived from a human donor with multiple sclerosis. DNA for the CDR3: TGTGCCGGCGCGAGGTATAGCAATCAGCCCCAGCATTTT. Translation gives CAGARYSNQPQHF.